This T cell receptor (beta chain) stems from a study of regulatory T cells in long-lasting Graves disease listed by TCRdb under 2021. Notes on the research overall: Antithyroid drugs had been taken for less than 3 months by newly diagnosed Graves' disease patients. Patients with persistent Graves' disease were compared with patients with newly diagnosed Graves' disease using TCR sequencing and RNA sequencing of peripheral blood. A total of some 35 samples underwent TCR sequencing, from around 13 patients with persistent Graves' disease and around 20 patients with newly diagnosed Graves' disease. The study was conducted in China and was registered as a clinical trial. Broad study findings and their caveats: Preferential use of TRBV28, TRBJ1-2 and TRBJ2-5 was observed in persistent disease, whereas TRBV20-1 and TRBJ2-1 were favored in newly diagnosed disease. Compared with newly diagnosed patients, patients with persistent Graves' disease had lower TCR Shannon entropy and fewer highly expanded clones, which suggests clonal expansion. More public clonotypes were shared among persistent patients (fewer than 3,000) than among newly diagnosed patients (roughly 1,000). Only the TCR beta chain was sequenced and analyzed. The authors noted that the small sample size was a limitation that may lower accuracy. Because the primary lesion, thyroid tissue, could not be accessed, the study looked at peripheral blood alone.

Germline trimming amounts to 8 bases on V and 4 bases on J, with 5 as the count of junction bases outside the gene matches. The germline V gene sets CDR1 to SNHLY and CDR2 to FYNNEI. The CDR3 goes from the cysteine to the phenylalanine over 13 residues. Kept here is only the CDR3 DNA, which spans 39 bases and is read in frame from base 1. What the time point label conveys for this sample: newly diagnosed GD, antithyroid drugs for less than 3 months. For both TCR sequencing and RNA sequencing, RNA was extracted from PBMCs using TRIzol. The diagnosis of Graves' disease followed American Thyroid Association guidelines. Patients for the study were recruited at an endocrinology department in Xi'an, China. From each patient, approximately 10 milliliters of peripheral blood was collected into an EDTA anticoagulant tube. Ficoll Paque Plus density gradient separation was used to isolate PBMCs, and no further T cell sorting was performed. An Agilent 2100 Bioanalyzer and agarose gel were used to check RNA quality, and a NanoDrop 2000 was used to measure RNA concentration.

This clonotype occurred many times. This receptor's antigen is unknown. No much larger clone is present one base from it, and per-base qualities are unavailable. Libraries came from multiplex PCR. The run used an Illumina HiSeq 4000. iRepertoire HTBI primers and Arm-PCR amplification of CDR3 regions were used to construct TCR beta libraries. Gel purification was performed on PCR products prior to sequencing. Per the original workflow: Across samples, around 62 TRBV and 13 to 15 TRBJ segments were identified and used for gene usage analysis of CDR3 amino acid clonotypes. Filtered high-quality paired reads were merged into contigs using COPE and FqMerger. BLAST was used to align contigs to IMGT TRBV, TRBD and TRBJ reference genes, with CDR3 defined following IMGT. Clonotypes above 0.1% frequency were classified as highly expanded clones. Repertoire diversity was measured by Shannon entropy, and V-J evenness by the Gini coefficient. A clonotype was considered public if more than one individual shared it. TCRdb handled the public reads itself, with Q25 trimming in fastp and clone calling in MiXCR, and kept productive beta chains. A single entry per CDR3 protein holds the most common genes and DNA from its merged rows. TCRdb's processing, not the authors', yielded these V and J calls. The sample table contains 350,000 to 500,000 distinct CDR3 sequences; only one count was recorded for around 15% of them. The top ten clonotypes cover 20% to 25% of the sample.

Separately, the same data were catalogued under a study of T cells in Graves' hyperthyroidism and ophthalmopathy. The second publication reports: Stable Graves' hyperthyroidism was defined as no progression to ophthalmopathy during 18 months of follow-up. Hyperthyroidism patients were newly diagnosed, with disease duration under 2 months, and aged 18 to 65 years. The study excluded patients with uncontrolled infections, other autoimmune diseases, pregnancy or lactation. Clinical symptoms, serum thyroxine and TRAb, thyroid ultrasound, and orbital computed tomography formed the basis for the diagnoses. The first round of RT-PCR for the TCR CDR3 was performed with the HTBI primer set and the Qiagen OneStep RT-PCR kit. Most expanded thyroid clonotypes (frequency above 0.001) were also detected in blood, suggesting blood repertoires may reflect thyroid immune responses. A model built on a 13 V-J signature distinguished ophthalmopathy from stable hyperthyroidism, reaching over 85% sensitivity and around 81% specificity in cross-validation and 80%/75% in testing. During validation, the model predicted progression to ophthalmopathy a median of roughly six months ahead of onset, with almost 71% sensitivity and about 75% specificity. TCR V-J signatures able to tell the groups apart were searched for in a discovery cohort of 100 patients, of whom roughly 42 had Graves' ophthalmopathy and about 60 had stable Graves' hyperthyroidism. Prospective prediction of ophthalmopathy was tested in an independent validation cohort consisting of about 20 hyperthyroidism patients and approximately 16 patients who later progressed to ophthalmopathy. The 100 or so discovery patients were divided at random into training and test sets in a 7:3 ratio. In addition, the study compared T-cell repertoires in thyroid tissue and in blood from a handful of Graves' hyperthyroidism patients. Following sampling, methimazole starting at 30 mg daily was given to hyperthyroidism patients, and high-dose intravenous methylprednisolone was given to ophthalmopathy patients. Libraries were constructed in a second round of multiplex PCR, after which size selection and purification were carried out. Paired-end sequencing of the libraries was performed with 100 bp reads on an Illumina HiSeq2000. SOAPnuke was used to process the raw data, removing reads that contained adapters or uncalled bases, had a mean Phred below 15, or lacked an exact match to the constant primer or identifier. High-quality paired reads were merged using COPE v1.2.5, and each unique nucleotide sequence was defined as a clonotype. Clonotypes were aligned to IMGT TRBV, TRBD and TRBJ reference segments using MiTCR v1.1. Analysis was restricted to V-J combinations with a frequency above 0.0001, which covered just over 98% of repertoires. A TCS score was defined as the ratio between F50 (clonal expansion) and ExV (chaos), using BLOSUM62-based TCRdist between CDR3 peptides within each V-J. Welch's t-statistics and random forest reduced roughly 530 V-J features to about 13, which were used in a naive Bayes classifier (R e1071). No statistical method was used to set the sample size in advance, and investigators knew the group allocation. The paper reports TCR Vbeta CDR3 sequencing of roughly 140 peripheral blood samples: around 45 ophthalmopathy, under 80 hyperthyroidism and approximately 17 progressor patients.

The sequencing used peripheral blood mononuclear cells (PBMCs), collected at new diagnosis, from a patient treated with antithyroid drugs. The TCR sequence derives from a woman aged 18-35 years with Graves disease. Donor details come from another sample of the same person, matched by shared clones. In this chain, TRBV2 is recombined with TRBJ2-5; TRBD2 agrees with 9 junctional bases. The nucleotides are TGTGCCAGCGGCGGGAGGGGGGGAGAGACCCAGTACTTC. Translated, this is CASGGRGGETQYF. The entire variable domain, with the stretches around the CDR3 drawn from the reference TRBV2 and TRBJ2-5 proteins, is EPEVTQTPSHQVTQMGQEVILRCVPISNHLYFYWYRQILGQKVEFLVSFYNNEISEKSEIFDDQFSVERPDGSNFTLKIRSTKLEDSAMYFCASGGRGGETQYFGPGTRLLVL.